This T cell receptor (beta chain) was documented in a study of cytomegalovirus exposure and HLA in healthy donors. The study, taken as a whole, reports: A later analysis found common viral pathogens apparently linked to several of the most significant clusters. Most TCR beta V segments were productive about 87% or about 30% of the time in an earlier analysis.

Healthy individuals who donated bone marrow served as the donors. PCR amplification relied on 60 Vbeta primers (plus 13 Jbeta primers). TCRdb's table, derived via immunoSEQ multiplex PCR, lists solely in-frame clones and lacks some. This repertoire shows about 130,000 clones, about 76% found once; its top ten account for about 0.7%. The germline V gene has CDR1 SGHNT and CDR2 YYREEE (reference sequence). After removal of 1 base from V and 6 bases from J, the junction contained 8 bases not matched to a gene. The CDR3 is made up of 16 amino acids. As for this clone: Its antigen is still unknown.

The sample consisted of PBMCs. The chain uses TRBV5-4 and TRBJ1-4; 8 bases agree with TRBD1. This receptor was obtained from a man between 18 and 35 years old in good health and CMV-seronegative. The CDR3 coding sequence is TGTGCCAGCAGCTTGTCCCAGGGACAGGATTATGAAAAACTGTTTTTT. This encodes CASSLSQGQDYEKLFF.